One sample yielded the 15 T cell receptor beta chains listed below, sequenced in a study of T cells after posttransplantation cyclophosphamide. Sequencing used immunoSEQ multiplex PCR; TCRdb keeps in-frame clones, though not all of them. The repertoire yields 15,000 to 20,000 clones, none seen only once; the top ten contain 0.54%. A marrow graft followed busulfan-fludarabine conditioning, with cyclophosphamide on days +3 and +4. The sample was PBMCs, taken after allogeneic stem cell transplant with posttransplant cyclophosphamide. These receptors were taken from a female patient aged 30-39 years who received an allogeneic stem cell transplant from a related donor, was CMV-positive, and had no GVHD. Some T cells may originate from the graft donor.

This clone was seen at least ten times. The chain joins TRBV7-9 to TRBJ2-7; D possibly corresponds to TRBD1 (6 bases). CDR3 size: 13 residues. V lost 5 bases to trimming and J lost 5 bases, with 13 bases between them. CDR1 is SEHNR, CDR2 FQNEAQ, per germline (reference sequence). Here the CDR3 reads CASSPTGYHEQYF. The CDR3 nucleotides are TGTGCCAGCAGCCCAACAGGGTACCACGAGCAGTACTTC.

This clone has at least ten counts. The chain combines TRBV5-1 with TRBJ2-7; 7 bases match TRBD1. The CDR3 is made up of 16 amino acids. V lost 1 base and J lost 5; bases outside the gene matches: 12. Germline V gene data show CDR1 as SGHRS and CDR2 as YFSETQ. CDR3 in amino acids: CASSLSDGQGVNEQYF. DNA of the CDR3: TGCGCCAGCAGCTTGTCCGATGGCCAGGGGGTAAACGAGCAGTACTTC.

The table lists this clone with many counts. The V call is TRBV27, the J call TRBJ2-7; 9 bases are shared with TRBD2. V trimming: 6 bases; J trimming: 0 bases; junction bases outside the gene matches: 6. Germline-derived CDR1 and CDR2 are MNHEY and SMNVEV (reference sequence). The CDR3 is made up of 15 amino acids. DNA for the CDR3: TGTGCCAGCAGCCCAAGGACTAGCGCCTCCTACGAGCAGTACTTC. The encoded protein is CASSPRTSASYEQYF.

This clone was observed at least ten times. The V call is TRBV7-8, the J call TRBJ2-5, with TRBD2 as a possible D gene (6 bases). The CDR3 runs 15 residues. Germline CDR1 and CDR2: SGHVS and FQNEAQ. The V gene lost 9 bases and the J gene lost 5 bases, with 22 bases spanning the gap. The CDR3, as DNA: TGTGCCAGTAAGAGAAAGCGGGTTTTTCAGGAGACCCAGTACTTC. Translated, it gives CASKRKRVFQETQYF.

This clone was counted at least ten times. This chain links TRBV11-2 with TRBJ2-1; no clear D gene. V was clipped by 4 bases and J by 0 bases, with 19 bases between them. The CDR3 sequence is 18 residues long. CDR1 and CDR2 (germline): SGHAT, FQNNGV. The CDR3 region is CASSYRPTFFSSYNEQFF. The DNA of the CDR3 is TGTGCCAGCAGCTACAGACCGACCTTTTTCAGCTCCTACAATGAGCAGTTCTTC.

This clone has at least ten counts. The CDR3 region has the DNA TGTGCCAGCAGTGTAGCGGGAGGGCAAGGAGATACGCAGTATTTT. It codes for CASSVAGGQGDTQYF. The chain combines TRBV6-4 with TRBJ2-3, with TRBD2 matching 11 bases. Germline V gives CDR1 MRHNA, CDR2 SNTAGT. The CDR3 extends over 15 amino acids. The V and J ends lost 4 bases and 5 bases, in that order; junction bases with no gene match: 5.

This clone was found many times. This chain connects TRBV18 to TRBJ2-3; D is possibly TRBD2 (6 bases). Trimming left V 7 bases short and J 0 bases short, with 11 bases between. CDR1 and CDR2 from the germline V gene are KGHSH and LQKENI. The length of the CDR3 is 14 residues. The CDR3 is CASLLAPSTDTQYF. The CDR3 coding sequence is TGTGCCAGCTTGCTAGCGCCTAGCACAGATACGCAGTATTTT.

This clone has a count of ten or more. The J gene is TRBJ2-1, the V gene TRBV7-7; 7 positions agree with TRBD2. Trimming removed 0 bases from V and 7 bases from J; junction bases left unmatched: 9. The germline gives CDR1 SSHAT, CDR2 FNYEAQ (reference sequence). This CDR3 is 16 amino acids long. The CDR3, as DNA: TGTGCCAGCAGCTTAGCGATAGGCGGGAGTAAAAATGAGCAGTTCTTC. It codes for CASSLAIGGSKNEQFF. The whole variable domain, remainder taken from reference TRBV7-7 and TRBJ2-1, is GAGVSQSPRYKVTKRGQDVTLRCDPISSHATLYWYQQALGQGPEFLTYFNYEAQPDKSGLPSDRFSAERPEGSISTLTIQRTEQRDSAMYRCASSLAIGGSKNEQFFGPGTRLTVL.

This clone was counted ten times or more. V is TRBV7-9 and J is TRBJ2-1; 9 bases are a match to TRBD2. V lost 0 bases and J lost 8; bases outside the gene matches: 2. Germline assignment: CDR1 SEHNR and CDR2 FQNEAQ (reference sequence). The CDR3 has 14 amino acids. CDR3 nucleotide sequence: TGTGCCAGCAGCTTAGCGCGGGGGGGCCATGAGCAGTTCTTC. This codes for CASSLARGGHEQFF.

This clone occurred many times. V gene TRBV4-1 combines with J gene TRBJ2-3, with 7 bases aligning to TRBD1. This CDR3 region has 14 residues. The germline gives CDR1 MGHRA, CDR2 YSYEKL. V lost 4 bases, J lost 3 bases, and 4 bases stayed unmatched. The CDR3 nucleotides are TGCGCCAGCAGCCGGGGACAGCGGACAGATACGCAGTATTTT. Amino acids: CASSRGQRTDTQYF.

This clone occurred many times. This sequence joins TRBV9 and TRBJ2-1; 9 bases agree with TRBD2. The CDR3 sequence is 16 residues long. Germline V gives CDR1 SGDLS, CDR2 YYNGEE. Trimming removed 5 bases from V and 3 bases from J; junction bases left unmatched: 9. The CDR3 sequence is CASSALAGKGYNEQFF. The DNA for the CDR3 is TGTGCCAGCAGTGCTCTAGCGGGAAAAGGCTACAATGAGCAGTTCTTC.

This clone was counted between two and nine times. The V gene is TRBV25-1, the J gene TRBJ2-5; TRBD2 matches 7 bases. TRBJ2-7 explains the end of the DNA better; the J call may be wrong. The CDR3 covers 15 residues. Per germline, CDR1 MGHDK and CDR2 SYGVNS. This CDR3 is CASSERDYVHYEQYF. Written as DNA, the CDR3 is TGTGCCAGCAGTGAACGGGACTACGTCCATTACGAGCAGTACTTC.

This clone was found many times. The identical CDR3 is also encoded by other nucleotide sequences in the sample. The J gene is TRBJ1-5, the V gene TRBV6-1; a weak D match, TRBD1 (5 bases). The germline CDR1 and CDR2 sequences are MNHNS and SASEGT. The CDR3 has 17 amino acids. V lost 4 bases to trimming and J lost 2 bases, with 18 bases between them. CDR3 sequence: CASSGGTVEGGNQPQHF. In DNA form, the CDR3 reads TGTGCCAGCAGTGGCGGGACCGTGGAAGGCGGCAATCAGCCCCAGCATTTT.

There are many counts of this clone. The same CDR3 also results from other DNA sequences found in this sample. The chain links TRBV27 to TRBJ2-1; D perhaps matches TRBD2 (5 bases). Trimming removed 5 bases at V and 8 bases at J, with 13 bases between. This CDR3 is built from 13 residues. Germline loops: CDR1 MNHEY, CDR2 SMNVEV (reference sequence). CDR3 in amino acids: CASSPPWRDEQFF. In DNA, the CDR3 is TGTGCCAGCAGTCCCCCCTGGCGGGATGAGCAGTTCTTC.

This clone was picked up many times. This rearrangement joins TRBV27 to TRBJ1-4, with TRBD1 matching over 8 bases. This CDR3 is 15 amino acids long. V was clipped by 4 bases and J by 8 bases; unmatched bases: 9. Germline-derived CDR1 and CDR2 are MNHEY and SMNVEV (reference sequence). The CDR3 DNA reads as TGTGCCAGCAGTTCGCCGACAGGGGCACGAGAAAAACTGTTTTTT. Residues: CASSSPTGAREKLFF.